This TCR beta chain was retrieved from a study of blood T cell repertoires in COVID-19. Only in-frame clones appear in the TCRdb table, and some are missing; sequencing was by immunoSEQ multiplex PCR. The sample consists of about 58,000 clones, approximately 81% of them appearing once. The germline gives CDR1 SGHKS, CDR2 YYEKEE (reference sequence). Trimming cost V 7 bases and J 8 bases; bases outside gene matches: 11. This CDR3 region has 14 residues. Sequencing was performed on peripheral blood. This chain connects TRBV5-5 to TRBJ1-4; the match to TRBD1 covers 7 bases. The TCR was taken from a man aged 35 to 55 with active COVID-19. The CDR3 nucleotides are TGTGCCAGCCGTACCCCGGGGACAGACGAAAAACTGTTTTTT. This sequence encodes CASRTPGTDEKLFF. Combining the CDR3 with reference TRBV5-5 and TRBJ1-4 gives the whole variable domain DAGVTQSPTHLIKTRGQQVTLRCSPISGHKSVSWYQQVLGQGPQFIFQYYEKEERGRGNFPDRFSARQFPNYSSELNVNALLLGDSALYLCASRTPGTDEKLFFGSGTQLSVL.